The T cell receptor (beta chain) under discussion was sequenced for a study of technical replicates of blood from a handful of donors. Clones were read by immunoSEQ multiplex PCR, and TCRdb kept only the in-frame ones, dropping some. The sample includes fewer than 95,000 clones, around 94% seen only once; the top ten take 0.2% to 0.3%. Looked up from germline, CDR1 is SGHRS and CDR2 is YFSETQ. CDR3 size: 14 residues. V was trimmed by 4 bases and J by 0 bases, leaving 9 bases between them. The V call is TRBV5-1, the J call TRBJ2-3, with D unclear. The sample was T cells isolated from PBMCs. This receptor was obtained from a human donor in good health. CDR3 nucleotides: TGCGCCAGCAGCCCACAATCTAGCACAGATACGCAGTATTTT. As protein: CASSPQSSTDTQYF.